The clone carrying this T cell receptor (beta chain) has at least ten counts. Antigen unknown. These data originate in a study of blood T cells in healthy people across ages. Study-level points and caveats: In long-lived donors, naive CD4+ cell counts and diversity exceeded those of aged donors.

For the second PCR, which ran for roughly 7 to 11 cycles, a sample-barcoded 5' primer and a J-beta primer mix were used. A template-switch adaptor that had 12 random nucleotides put a tag on each cDNA molecule. Via MiXCR, TCRdb re-called the 5' RACE reads, giving one row per CDR3 protein. The sample includes fewer than 950,000 distinct CDR3 sequences, around 34% seen only once; the top ten take 13%. Isolated PBMCs totaled at least 6.5 million in each sample. The specimen was blood. The sequence was collected from a man aged 18 to 29 in good health.

CDR3 sequence reads: CSARRDRGRDGYTF. CDR3 DNA: TGCAGTGCTAGAAGGGACAGGGGGCGAGATGGCTACACCTTC. J is TRBJ1-2 and V is TRBV20-1; TRBD1 matches at 12 bases. CDR1 is DFQATT and CDR2 is SNEGSKA in the germline V gene (reference sequence). This CDR3 has 14 amino acids. Germline trimming cut 2 bases from V and 6 bases from J; bases unmatched to any gene: 4.